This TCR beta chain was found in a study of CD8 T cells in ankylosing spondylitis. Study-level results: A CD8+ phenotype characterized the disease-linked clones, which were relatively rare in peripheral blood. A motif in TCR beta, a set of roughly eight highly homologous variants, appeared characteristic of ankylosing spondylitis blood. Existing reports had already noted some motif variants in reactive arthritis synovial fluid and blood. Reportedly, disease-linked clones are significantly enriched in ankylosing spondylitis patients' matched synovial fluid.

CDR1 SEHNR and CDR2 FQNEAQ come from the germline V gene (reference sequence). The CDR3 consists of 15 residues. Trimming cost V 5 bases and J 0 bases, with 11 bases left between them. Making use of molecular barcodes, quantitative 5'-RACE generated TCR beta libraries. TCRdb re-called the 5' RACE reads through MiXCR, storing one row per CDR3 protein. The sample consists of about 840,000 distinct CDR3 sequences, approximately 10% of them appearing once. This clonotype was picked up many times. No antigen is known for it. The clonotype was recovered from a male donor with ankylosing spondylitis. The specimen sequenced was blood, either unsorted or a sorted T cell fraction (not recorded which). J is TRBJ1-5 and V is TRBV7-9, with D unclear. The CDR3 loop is CASSPRGHSNQPQHF. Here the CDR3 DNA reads TGTGCCAGCAGCCCACGGGGTCATAGCAATCAGCCCCAGCATTTT.